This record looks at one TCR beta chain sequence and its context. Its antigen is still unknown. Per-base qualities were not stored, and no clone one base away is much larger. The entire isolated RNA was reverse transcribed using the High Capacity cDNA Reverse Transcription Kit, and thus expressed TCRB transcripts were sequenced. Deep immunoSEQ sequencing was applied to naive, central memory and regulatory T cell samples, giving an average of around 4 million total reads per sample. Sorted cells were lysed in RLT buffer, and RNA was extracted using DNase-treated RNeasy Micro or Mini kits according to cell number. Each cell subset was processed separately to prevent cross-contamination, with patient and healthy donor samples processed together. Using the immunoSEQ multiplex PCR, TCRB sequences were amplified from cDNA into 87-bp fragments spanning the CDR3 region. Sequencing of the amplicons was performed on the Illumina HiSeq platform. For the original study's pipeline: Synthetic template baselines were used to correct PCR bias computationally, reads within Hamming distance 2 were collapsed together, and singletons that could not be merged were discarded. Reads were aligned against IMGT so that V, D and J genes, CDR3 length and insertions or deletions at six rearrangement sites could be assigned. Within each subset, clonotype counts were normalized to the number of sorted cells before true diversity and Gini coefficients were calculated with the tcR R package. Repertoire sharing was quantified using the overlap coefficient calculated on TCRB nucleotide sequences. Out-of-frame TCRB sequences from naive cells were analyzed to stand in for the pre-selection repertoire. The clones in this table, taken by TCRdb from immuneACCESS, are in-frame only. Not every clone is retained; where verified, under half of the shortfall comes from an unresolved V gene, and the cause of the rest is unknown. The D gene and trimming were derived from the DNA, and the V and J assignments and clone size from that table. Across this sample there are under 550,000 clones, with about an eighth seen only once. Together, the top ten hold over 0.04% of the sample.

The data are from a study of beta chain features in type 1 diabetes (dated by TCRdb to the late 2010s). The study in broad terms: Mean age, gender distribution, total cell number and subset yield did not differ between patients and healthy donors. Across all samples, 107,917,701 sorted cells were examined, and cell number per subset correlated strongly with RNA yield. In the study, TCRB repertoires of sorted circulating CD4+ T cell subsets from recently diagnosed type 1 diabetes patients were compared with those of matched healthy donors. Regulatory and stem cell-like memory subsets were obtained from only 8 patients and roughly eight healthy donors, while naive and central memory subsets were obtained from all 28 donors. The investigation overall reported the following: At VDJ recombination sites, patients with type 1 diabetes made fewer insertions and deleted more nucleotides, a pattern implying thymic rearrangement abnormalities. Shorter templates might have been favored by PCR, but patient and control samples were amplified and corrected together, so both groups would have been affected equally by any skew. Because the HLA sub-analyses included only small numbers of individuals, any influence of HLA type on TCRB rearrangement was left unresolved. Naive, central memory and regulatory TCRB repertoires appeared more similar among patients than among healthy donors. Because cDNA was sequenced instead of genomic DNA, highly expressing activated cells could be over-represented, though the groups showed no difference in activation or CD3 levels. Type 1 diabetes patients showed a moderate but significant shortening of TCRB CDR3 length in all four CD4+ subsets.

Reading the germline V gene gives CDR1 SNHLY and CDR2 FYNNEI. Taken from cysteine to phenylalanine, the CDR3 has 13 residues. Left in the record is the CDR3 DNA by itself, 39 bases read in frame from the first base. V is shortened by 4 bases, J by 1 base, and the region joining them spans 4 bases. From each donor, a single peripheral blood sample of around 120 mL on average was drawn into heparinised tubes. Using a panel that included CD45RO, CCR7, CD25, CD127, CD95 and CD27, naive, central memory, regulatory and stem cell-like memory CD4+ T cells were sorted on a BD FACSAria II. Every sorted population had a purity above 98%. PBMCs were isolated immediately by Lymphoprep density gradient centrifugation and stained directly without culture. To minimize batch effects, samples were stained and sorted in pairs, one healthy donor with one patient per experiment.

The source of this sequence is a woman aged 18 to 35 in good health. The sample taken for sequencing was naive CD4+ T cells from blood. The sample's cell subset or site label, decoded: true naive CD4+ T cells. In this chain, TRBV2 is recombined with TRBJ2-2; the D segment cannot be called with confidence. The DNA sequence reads TGTGCCAGCAGTGGACAGAACACCGGGGAGCTGTTTTTT. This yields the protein CASSGQNTGELFF.